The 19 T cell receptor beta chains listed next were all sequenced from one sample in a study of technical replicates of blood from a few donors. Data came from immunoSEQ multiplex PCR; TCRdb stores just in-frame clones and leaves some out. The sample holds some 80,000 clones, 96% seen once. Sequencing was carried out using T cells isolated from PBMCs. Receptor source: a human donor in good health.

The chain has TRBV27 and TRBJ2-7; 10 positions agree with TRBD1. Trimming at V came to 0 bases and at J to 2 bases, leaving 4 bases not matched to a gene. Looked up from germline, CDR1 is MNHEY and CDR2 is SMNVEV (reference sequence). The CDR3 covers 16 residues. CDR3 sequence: CASSLSPGTGAYEQYF. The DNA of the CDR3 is TGTGCCAGCAGTTTATCTCCCGGGACAGGGGCCTACGAGCAGTACTTC.

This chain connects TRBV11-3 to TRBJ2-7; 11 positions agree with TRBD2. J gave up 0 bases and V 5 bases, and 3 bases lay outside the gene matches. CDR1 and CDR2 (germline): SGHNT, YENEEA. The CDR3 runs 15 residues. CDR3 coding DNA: TGTGCCAGCAGCACCACTAGCGGGAGCTCCTACGAGCAGTACTTC. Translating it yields CASSTTSGSSYEQYF.

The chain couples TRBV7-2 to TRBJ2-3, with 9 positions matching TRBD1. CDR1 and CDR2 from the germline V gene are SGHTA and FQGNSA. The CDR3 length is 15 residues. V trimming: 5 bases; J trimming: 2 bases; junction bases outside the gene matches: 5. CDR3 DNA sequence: TGTGCCAGCAGCCTGACAGGGGGGTACACAGATACGCAGTATTTT. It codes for CASSLTGGYTDTQYF.

CDR3 DNA: TGTGCCAGCAGCTCAGACAGGGGGCTAATCAACACTGAAGCTTTCTTT. Residues: CASSSDRGLINTEAFF. The rearrangement links TRBV5-5 to TRBJ1-1, with 10 bases that match TRBD1. There are 16 residues in the CDR3. From germline, CDR1 is SGHKS and CDR2 YYEKEE (reference sequence). J gave up 2 bases and V 3 bases, and 7 bases lay outside the gene matches.

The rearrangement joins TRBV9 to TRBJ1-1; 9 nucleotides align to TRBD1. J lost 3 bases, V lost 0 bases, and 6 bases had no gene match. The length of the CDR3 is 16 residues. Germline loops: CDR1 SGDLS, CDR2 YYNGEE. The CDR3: CASSVEGQGADTEAFF. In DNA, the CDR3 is TGTGCCAGCAGCGTAGAGGGACAGGGAGCGGACACTGAAGCTTTCTTT.

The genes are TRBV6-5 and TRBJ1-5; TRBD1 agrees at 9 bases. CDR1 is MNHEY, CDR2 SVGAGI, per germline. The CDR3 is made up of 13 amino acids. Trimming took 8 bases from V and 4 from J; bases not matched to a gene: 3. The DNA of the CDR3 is TGTGCCAGCTCGACAGGGGGAAATCAGCCCCAGCATTTT. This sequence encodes CASSTGGNQPQHF.

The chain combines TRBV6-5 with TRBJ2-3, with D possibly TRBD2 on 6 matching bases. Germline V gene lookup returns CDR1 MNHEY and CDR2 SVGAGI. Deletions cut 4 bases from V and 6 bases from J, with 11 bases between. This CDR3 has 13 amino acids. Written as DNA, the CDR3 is TGTGCCAGCAGTTTGGGGAGGCTGGATACGCAGTATTTT. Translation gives CASSLGRLDTQYF.

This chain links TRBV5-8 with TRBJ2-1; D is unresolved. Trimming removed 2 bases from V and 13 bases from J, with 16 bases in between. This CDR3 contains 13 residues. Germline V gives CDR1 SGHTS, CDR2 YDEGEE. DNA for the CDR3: TGTGCCAGCAGCTTTATTACCCCTAGTGAACAGTTCTTC. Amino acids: CASSFITPSEQFF.

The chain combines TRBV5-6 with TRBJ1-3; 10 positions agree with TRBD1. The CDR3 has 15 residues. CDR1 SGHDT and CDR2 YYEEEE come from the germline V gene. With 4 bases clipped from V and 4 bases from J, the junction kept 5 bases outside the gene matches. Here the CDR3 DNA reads TGTGCCAGCAGCCCGGGACAGGGGCTAGGAAACACCATATATTTT. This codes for CASSPGQGLGNTIYF.

The CDR3 region is CASSLNRERTDYGYTF. The CDR3 nucleotides read TGTGCCAGCAGCTTAAATCGGGAAAGGACGGACTATGGCTACACCTTC. The V call is TRBV7-8, the J call TRBJ1-2; the D is unclear. Between the trimmed V and J ends, which lost 2 bases and 3 bases, there was a span of 16 bases. This CDR3 contains 16 residues. Per germline, CDR1 SGHVS and CDR2 FQNEAQ. Filled out from reference TRBV7-8 and TRBJ1-2, the complete variable domain reads GAGVSQSPRYKVAKRGQDVALRCDPISGHVSLFWYQQALGQGPEFLTYFQNEAQLDKSGLPSDRFFAERPEGSVSTLKIQRTQQEDSAVYLCASSLNRERTDYGYTFGSGTRLTVV.

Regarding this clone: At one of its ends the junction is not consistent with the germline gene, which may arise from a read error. The CDR3 DNA sequence: TGTGCCAGCAATTTACAGGGCGACACCGGGGAGCTGTTTTTT. This encodes CASNLQGDTGELFF. The V gene is TRBV28, the J gene TRBJ2-2; tentatively, D is TRBD1 (6 bases). The CDR3 totals 14 residues. Germline CDR1 and CDR2: MDHEN and SYDVKM.

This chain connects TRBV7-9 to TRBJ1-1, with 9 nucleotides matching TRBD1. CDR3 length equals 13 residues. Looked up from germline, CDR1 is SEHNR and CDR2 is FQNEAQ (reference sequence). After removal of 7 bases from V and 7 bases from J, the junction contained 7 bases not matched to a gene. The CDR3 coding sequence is TGTGCCAGCACTGGGACAGGGCGGCGTGAAGCTTTCTTT. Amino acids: CASTGTGRREAFF. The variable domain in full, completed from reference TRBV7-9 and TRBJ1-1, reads DTGVSQNPRHKITKRGQNVTFRCDPISEHNRLYWYRQTLGQGPEFLTYFQNEAQLEKSRLLSDRFSAERPKGSFSTLEIQRTEQGDSAMYLCASTGTGRREAFFGQGTRLTVV.

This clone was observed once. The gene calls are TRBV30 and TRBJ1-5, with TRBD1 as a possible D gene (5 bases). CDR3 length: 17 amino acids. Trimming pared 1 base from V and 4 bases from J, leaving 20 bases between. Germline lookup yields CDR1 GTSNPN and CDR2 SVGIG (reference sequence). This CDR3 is CAWSGGASIQFNQPQHF. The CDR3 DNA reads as TGTGCCTGGAGTGGGGGCGCCAGCATCCAATTTAATCAGCCCCAGCATTTT.

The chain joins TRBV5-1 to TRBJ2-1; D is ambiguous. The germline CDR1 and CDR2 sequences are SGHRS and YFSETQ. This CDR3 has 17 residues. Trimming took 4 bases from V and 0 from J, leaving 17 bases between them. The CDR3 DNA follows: TGCGCCAGCAGCCAAGCCTTGGGCAGAAGCTCCTACAATGAGCAGTTCTTC. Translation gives CASSQALGRSSYNEQFF.

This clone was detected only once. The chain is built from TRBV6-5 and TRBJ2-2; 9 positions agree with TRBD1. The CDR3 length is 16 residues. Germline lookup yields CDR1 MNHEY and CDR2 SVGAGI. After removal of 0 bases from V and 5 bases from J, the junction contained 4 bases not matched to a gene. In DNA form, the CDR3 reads TGTGCCAGCAGTTACTCGACAGGGGGTAGGACCGGGGAGCTGTTTTTT. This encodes CASSYSTGGRTGELFF.

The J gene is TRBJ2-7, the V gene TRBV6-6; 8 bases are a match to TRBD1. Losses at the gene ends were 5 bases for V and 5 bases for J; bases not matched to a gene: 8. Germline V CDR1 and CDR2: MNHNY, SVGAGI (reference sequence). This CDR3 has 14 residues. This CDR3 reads CASSKDRAGNEQYF. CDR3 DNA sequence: TGTGCCAGCAGTAAGGACAGGGCGGGGAACGAGCAGTACTTC.

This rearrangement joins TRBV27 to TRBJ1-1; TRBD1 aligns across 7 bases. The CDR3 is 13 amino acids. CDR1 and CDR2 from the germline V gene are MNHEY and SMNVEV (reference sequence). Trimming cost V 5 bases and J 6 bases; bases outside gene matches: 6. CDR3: CASSIGQASEAFF. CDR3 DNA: TGTGCCAGCAGTATAGGACAGGCATCTGAAGCTTTCTTT.

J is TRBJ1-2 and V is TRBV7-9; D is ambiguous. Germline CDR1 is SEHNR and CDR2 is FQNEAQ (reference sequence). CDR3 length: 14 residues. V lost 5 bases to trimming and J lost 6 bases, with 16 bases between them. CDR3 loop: CASSLYNTRDGYTF. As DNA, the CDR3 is TGTGCCAGCAGCCTCTACAACACCCGGGATGGCTACACCTTC.

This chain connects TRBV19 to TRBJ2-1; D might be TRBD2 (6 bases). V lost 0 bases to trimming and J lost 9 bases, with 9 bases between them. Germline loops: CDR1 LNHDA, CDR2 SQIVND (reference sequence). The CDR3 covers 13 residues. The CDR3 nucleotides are TGTGCCAGTAGTATAGACCGGGAGTCTGAGCAGTTCTTC. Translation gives CASSIDRESEQFF.